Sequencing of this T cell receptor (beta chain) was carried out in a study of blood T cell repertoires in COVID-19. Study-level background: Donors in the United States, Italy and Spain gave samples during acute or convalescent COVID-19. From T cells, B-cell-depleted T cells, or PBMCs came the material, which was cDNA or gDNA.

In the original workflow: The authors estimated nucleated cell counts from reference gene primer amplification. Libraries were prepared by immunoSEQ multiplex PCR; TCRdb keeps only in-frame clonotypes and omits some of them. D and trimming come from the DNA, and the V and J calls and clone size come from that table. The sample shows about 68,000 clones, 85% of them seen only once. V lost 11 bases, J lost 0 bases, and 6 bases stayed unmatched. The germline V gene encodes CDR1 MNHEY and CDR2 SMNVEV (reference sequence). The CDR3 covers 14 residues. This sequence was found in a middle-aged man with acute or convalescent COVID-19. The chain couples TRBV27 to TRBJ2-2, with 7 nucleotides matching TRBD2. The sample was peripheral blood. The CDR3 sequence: CACGGGANTGELFF. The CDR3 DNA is TGTGCCTGTGGGGGAGGGGCGAACACCGGGGAGCTGTTTTTT.